One and the same sample provided the 5 T cell receptor beta chains below, sequenced in a study of cytomegalovirus exposure and HLA in healthy donors. Primers: 60 Vbeta forward and 13 Jbeta reverse. TCRdb's table, derived via immunoSEQ multiplex PCR, lists solely in-frame clones and lacks some. The top ten clones hold 4.5% to 5.5% of a sample with about 140,000 clones, roughly 80% of them seen once. The sample was PBMCs. The receptor source for this set is a man aged 35-49 years in good health and CMV-seronegative.

This clone has a single count. V is TRBV19 and J is TRBJ2-3; D unclear. The CDR3 runs 13 residues. V lost 3 bases and J 5 bases, leaving 9 bases between the germline ends. Germline V gene sequence: CDR1 LNHDA, CDR2 SQIVND (reference sequence). This CDR3 reads CASSITRRDTQYF. The CDR3 region has the DNA TGTGCCAGTAGTATTACACGAAGAGATACGCAGTATTTT.

The chain uses TRBV19 and TRBJ2-7, with D unresolved. Germline assignment: CDR1 LNHDA and CDR2 SQIVND (reference sequence). The length of the CDR3 is 16 residues. V was pared by 0 bases and J by 2 bases, with 14 bases between. The CDR3 sequence: CASSIEALVSTYEQYF. As DNA, the CDR3 is TGTGCCAGTAGTATAGAAGCGCTAGTAAGTACCTACGAGCAGTACTTC.

CDR3 sequence reads: CASSGLIAHEQFF. DNA of the CDR3: TGTGCCAGCAGCGGACTAATTGCCCATGAGCAGTTCTTC. The chain combines TRBV6-6 with TRBJ2-1, with a weak D call TRBD2 (6 bases). Per the germline V gene, CDR1 is MNHNY and CDR2 is SVGAGI (reference sequence). CDR3 length: 13 residues. The ends were cut back, 6 bases at V and 8 bases at J, with 14 bases in the middle.

This rearrangement joins TRBV25-1 to TRBJ1-6; D gene unclear. Deletions cut 6 bases from V and 8 bases from J, with 11 bases between. Germline V gives CDR1 MGHDK, CDR2 SYGVNS. The CDR3 runs to 13 residues. This CDR3 reads CASSRDADSPLHF. Here the CDR3 DNA reads TGTGCCAGCAGCCGGGATGCGGATTCACCCCTCCACTTT. Filled out from reference TRBV25-1 and TRBJ1-6, the complete variable domain reads EADIYQTPRYLVIGTGKKITLECSQTMGHDKMYWYQQDPGMELHLIHYSYGVNSTEKGDLSSESTVSRIRTEHFPLTLESARPSHTSQYLCASSRDADSPLHFGNGTRLTVT.

The chain carries TRBV10-1 and TRBJ1-5, with D maybe TRBD1 (5 bases). Trimming cost V 3 bases and J 6 bases, with 9 bases left between them. There are 13 residues in the CDR3. Germline values: CDR1 WNHNN, CDR2 SYGVQD (reference sequence). This chain's CDR3 is CASSDTGVQPQHF. The CDR3 region has the DNA TGCGCCAGCAGTGATACGGGGGTTCAGCCCCAGCATTTT.